This T cell receptor beta chain emerged from a study of cytomegalovirus exposure and HLA in healthy donors. V gave up 4 bases and J gave up 5 bases; unmatched junction bases: 7. CDR1 and CDR2 from the germline V gene are SGHVS and FQNEAQ. The CDR3 totals 16 residues. TCRdb keeps only in-frame clones here, not all; method: immunoSEQ multiplex PCR. In the table there are approximately 270,000 clones, just over 85% of which are singletons. The sequenced sample was PBMCs. This sequence was found in a woman in her late teens or twenties in good health and CMV-seronegative. V usage is TRBV7-8 and J usage is TRBJ2-5; TRBD2 matches 13 bases. In DNA form, the CDR3 reads TGTGCCAGCAGCTCGACGGGGACTAGCGGGACCGAGACCCAGTACTTC. Its protein product is CASSSTGTSGTETQYF.